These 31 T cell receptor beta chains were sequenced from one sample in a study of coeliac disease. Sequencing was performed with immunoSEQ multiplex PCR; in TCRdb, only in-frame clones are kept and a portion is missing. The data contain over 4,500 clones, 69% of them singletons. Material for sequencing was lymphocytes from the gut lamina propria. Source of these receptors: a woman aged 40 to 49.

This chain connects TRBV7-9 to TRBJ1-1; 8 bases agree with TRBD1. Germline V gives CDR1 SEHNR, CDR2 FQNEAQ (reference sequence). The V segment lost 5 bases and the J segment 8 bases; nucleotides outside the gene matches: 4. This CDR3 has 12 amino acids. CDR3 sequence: CASSLGDREAFF. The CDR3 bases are TGTGCCAGCAGCCTTGGGGACAGGGAAGCTTTCTTT.

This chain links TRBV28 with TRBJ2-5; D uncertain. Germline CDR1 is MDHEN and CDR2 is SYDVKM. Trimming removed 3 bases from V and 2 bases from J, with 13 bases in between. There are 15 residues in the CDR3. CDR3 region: CASSLSGRFQETQYF. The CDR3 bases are TGTGCCAGCAGTTTGTCGGGTAGATTTCAAGAGACCCAGTACTTC.

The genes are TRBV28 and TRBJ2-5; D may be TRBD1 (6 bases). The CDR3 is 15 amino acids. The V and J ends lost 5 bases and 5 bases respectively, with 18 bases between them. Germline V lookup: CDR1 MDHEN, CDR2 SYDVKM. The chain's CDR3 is CASSGAQGRWETQYF. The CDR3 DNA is TGTGCCAGCAGTGGGGCCCAGGGGCGTTGGGAGACCCAGTACTTC.

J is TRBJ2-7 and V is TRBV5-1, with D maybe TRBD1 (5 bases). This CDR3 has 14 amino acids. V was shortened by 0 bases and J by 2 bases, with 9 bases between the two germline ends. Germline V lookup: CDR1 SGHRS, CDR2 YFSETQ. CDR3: CASSLADMPYEQYF. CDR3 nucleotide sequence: TGCGCCAGCAGCTTGGCGGACATGCCCTACGAGCAGTACTTC.

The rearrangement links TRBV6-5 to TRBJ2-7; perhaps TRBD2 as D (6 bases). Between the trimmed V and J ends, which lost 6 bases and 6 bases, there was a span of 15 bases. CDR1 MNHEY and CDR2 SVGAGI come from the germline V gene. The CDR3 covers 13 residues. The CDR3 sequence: CASRAPGLLEQYF. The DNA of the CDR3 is TGTGCCAGCAGAGCCCCGGGACTGCTCGAGCAGTACTTC.

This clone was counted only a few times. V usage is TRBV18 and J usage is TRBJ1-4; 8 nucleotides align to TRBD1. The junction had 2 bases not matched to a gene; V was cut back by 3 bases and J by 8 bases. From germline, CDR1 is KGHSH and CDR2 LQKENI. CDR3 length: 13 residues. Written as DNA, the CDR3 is TGTGCCAGCTCACCTGGGACAGGAGAAAAACTGTTTTTT. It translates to CASSPGTGEKLFF.

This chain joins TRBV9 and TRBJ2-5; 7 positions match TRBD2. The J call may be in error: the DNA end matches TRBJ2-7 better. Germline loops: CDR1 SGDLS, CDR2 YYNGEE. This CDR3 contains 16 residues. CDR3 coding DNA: TGTGCCAGCAGCGACCGGCGGGAGACCGGCTCCTACGAGCAGTACTTC. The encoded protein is CASSDRRETGSYEQYF.

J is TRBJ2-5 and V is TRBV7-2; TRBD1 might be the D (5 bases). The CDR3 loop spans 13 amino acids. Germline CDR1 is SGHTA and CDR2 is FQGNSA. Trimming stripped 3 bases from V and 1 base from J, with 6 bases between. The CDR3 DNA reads TGTGCCAGCAGCTTCACAGGCCAAGAGACCCAGTACTTC. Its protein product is CASSFTGQETQYF.

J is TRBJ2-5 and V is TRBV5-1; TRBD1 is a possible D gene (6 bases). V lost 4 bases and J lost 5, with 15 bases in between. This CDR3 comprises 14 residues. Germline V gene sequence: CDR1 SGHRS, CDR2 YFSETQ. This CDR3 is CASSATPGAETQYF. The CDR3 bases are TGCGCCAGCAGCGCAACCCCAGGGGCCGAGACCCAGTACTTC.

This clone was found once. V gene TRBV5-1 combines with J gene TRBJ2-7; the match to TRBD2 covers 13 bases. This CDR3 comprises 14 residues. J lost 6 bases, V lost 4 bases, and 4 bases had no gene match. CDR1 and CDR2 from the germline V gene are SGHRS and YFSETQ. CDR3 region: CASSPGLAGIEQYF. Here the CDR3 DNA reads TGCGCCAGCAGCCCGGGACTAGCGGGAATCGAGCAGTACTTC. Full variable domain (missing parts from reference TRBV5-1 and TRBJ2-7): KAGVTQTPRYLIKTRGQQVTLSCSPISGHRSVSWYQQTPGQGLQFLFEYFSETQRNKGNFPGRFSGRQFSNSRSEMNVSTLELGDSALYLCASSPGLAGIEQYFGPGTRLTVT.

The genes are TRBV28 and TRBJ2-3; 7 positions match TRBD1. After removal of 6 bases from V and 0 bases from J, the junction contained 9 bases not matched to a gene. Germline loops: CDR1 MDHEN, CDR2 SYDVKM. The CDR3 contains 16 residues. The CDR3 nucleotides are TGTGCCAGCAGATTAATCGGACAGGCCAGCACAGATACGCAGTATTTT. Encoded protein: CASRLIGQASTDTQYF.

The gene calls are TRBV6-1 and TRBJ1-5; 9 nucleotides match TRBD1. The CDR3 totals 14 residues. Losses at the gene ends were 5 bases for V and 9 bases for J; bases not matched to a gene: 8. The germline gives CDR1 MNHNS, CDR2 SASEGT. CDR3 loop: CASSRQGDGGPQHF. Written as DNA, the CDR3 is TGTGCCAGCAGTCGACAGGGGGACGGGGGGCCCCAGCATTTT.

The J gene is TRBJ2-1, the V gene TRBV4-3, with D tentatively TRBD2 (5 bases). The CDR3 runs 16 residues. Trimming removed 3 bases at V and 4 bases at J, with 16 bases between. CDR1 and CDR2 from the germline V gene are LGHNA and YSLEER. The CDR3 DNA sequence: TGCGCCAGCAGCCATGCCGGGATTAGCTATTACAATGAGCAGTTCTTC. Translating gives CASSHAGISYYNEQFF.

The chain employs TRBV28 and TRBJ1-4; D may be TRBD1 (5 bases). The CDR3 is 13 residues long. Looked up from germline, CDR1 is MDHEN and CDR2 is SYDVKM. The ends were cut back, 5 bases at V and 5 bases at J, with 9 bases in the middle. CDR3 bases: TGTGCCAGCAGTGGGAAGGGGAATGAAAAACTGTTTTTT. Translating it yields CASSGKGNEKLFF.

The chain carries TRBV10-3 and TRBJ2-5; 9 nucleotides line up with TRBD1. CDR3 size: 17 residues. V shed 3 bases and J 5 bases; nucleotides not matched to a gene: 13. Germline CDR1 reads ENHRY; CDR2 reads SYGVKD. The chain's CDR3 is CAISDVPGQGLAETQYF. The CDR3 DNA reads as TGTGCCATCAGTGACGTCCCGGGACAGGGTTTGGCGGAGACCCAGTACTTC.

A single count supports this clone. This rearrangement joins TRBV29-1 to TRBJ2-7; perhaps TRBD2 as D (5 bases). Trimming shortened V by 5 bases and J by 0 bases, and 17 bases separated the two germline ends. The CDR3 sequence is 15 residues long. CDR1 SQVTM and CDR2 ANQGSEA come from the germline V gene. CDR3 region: CSVLRRRGSSYEQYF. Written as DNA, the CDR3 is TGCAGCGTTCTTCGCCGACGGGGAAGCTCCTACGAGCAGTACTTC.

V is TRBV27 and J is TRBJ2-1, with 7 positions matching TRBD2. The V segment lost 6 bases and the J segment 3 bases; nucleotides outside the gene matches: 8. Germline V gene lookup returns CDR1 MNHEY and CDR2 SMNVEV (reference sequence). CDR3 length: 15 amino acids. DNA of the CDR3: TGTGCCAGCAGAGGTAATAGCGGGTTCTACAATGAGCAGTTCTTC. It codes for CASRGNSGFYNEQFF.

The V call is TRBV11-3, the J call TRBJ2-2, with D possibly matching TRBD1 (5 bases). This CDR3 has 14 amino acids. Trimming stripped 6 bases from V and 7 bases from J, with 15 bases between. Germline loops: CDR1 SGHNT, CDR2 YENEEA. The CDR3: CASSPTWGGGELFF. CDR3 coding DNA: TGTGCCAGCAGTCCAACGTGGGGCGGCGGGGAGCTGTTTTTT.

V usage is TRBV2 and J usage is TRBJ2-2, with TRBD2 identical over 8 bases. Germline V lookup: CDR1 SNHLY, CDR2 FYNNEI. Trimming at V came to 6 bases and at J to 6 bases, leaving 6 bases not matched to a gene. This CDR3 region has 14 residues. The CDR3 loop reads CASRLEAGAGELFF. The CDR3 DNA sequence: TGTGCCAGCAGACTCGAAGCGGGAGCCGGGGAGCTGTTTTTT.

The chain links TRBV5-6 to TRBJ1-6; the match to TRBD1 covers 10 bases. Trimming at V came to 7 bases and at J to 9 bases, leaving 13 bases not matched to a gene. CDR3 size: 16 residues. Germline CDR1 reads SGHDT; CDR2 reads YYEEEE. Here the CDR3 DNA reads TGTGCCAGCCTTTCTGAATCGGACAGGGGGACTTCACCCCTCCACTTT. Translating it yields CASLSESDRGTSPLHF.

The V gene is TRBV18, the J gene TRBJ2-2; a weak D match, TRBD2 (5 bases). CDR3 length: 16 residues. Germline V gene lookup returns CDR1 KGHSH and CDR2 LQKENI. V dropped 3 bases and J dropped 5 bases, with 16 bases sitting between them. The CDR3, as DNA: TGTGCCAGCTCACCGGGGAGACTCGAAAGTACCGGGGAGCTGTTTTTT. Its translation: CASSPGRLESTGELFF.

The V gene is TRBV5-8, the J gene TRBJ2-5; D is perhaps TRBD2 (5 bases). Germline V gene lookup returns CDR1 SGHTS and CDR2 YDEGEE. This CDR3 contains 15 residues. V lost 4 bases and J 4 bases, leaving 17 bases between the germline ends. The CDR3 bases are TGTGCCAGCAGCCCGACTGTTACTGGAGGAGAGACCCAGTACTTC. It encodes CASSPTVTGGETQYF.

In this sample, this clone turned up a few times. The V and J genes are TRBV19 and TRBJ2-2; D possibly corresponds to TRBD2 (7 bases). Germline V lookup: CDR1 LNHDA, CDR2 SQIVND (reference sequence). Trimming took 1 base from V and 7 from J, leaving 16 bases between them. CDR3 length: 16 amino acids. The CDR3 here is CASSIGGGVTSGELFF. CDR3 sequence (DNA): TGTGCCAGTAGTATAGGAGGGGGGGTAACGAGCGGGGAGCTGTTTTTT.

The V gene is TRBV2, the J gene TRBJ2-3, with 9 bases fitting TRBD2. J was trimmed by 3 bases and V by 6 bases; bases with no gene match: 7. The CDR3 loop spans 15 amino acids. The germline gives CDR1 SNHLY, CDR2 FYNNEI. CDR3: CASRAGTSITDTQYF. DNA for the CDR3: TGTGCCAGCAGGGCCGGGACTAGCATTACAGATACGCAGTATTTT.

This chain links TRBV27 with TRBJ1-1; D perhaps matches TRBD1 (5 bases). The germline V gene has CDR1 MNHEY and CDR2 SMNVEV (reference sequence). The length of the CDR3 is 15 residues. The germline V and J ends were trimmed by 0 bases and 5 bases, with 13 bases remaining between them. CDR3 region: CASSLSEGWRTEAFF. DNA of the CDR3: TGTGCCAGCAGTTTATCGGAGGGGTGGCGGACTGAAGCTTTCTTT.

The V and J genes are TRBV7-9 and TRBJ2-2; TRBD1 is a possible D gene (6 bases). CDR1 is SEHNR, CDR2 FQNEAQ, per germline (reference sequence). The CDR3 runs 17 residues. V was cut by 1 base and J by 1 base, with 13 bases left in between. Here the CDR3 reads CASSLGDIILNTGELFF. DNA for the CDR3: TGTGCCAGCAGCTTAGGGGACATTATCCTGAACACCGGGGAGCTGTTTTTT.

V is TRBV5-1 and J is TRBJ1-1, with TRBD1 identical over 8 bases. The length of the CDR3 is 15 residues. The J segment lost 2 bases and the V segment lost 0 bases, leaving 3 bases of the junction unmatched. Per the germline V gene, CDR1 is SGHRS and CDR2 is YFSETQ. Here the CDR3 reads CASSLEPGGNTEAFF. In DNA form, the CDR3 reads TGCGCCAGCAGCTTGGAGCCAGGGGGCAACACTGAAGCTTTCTTT.

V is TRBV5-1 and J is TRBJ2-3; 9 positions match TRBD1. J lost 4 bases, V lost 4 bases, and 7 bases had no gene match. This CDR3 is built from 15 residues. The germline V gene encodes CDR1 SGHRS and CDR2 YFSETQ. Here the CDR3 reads CASSPGTGLPDTQYF. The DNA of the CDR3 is TGCGCCAGCAGCCCCGGGACAGGGCTTCCAGATACGCAGTATTTT.

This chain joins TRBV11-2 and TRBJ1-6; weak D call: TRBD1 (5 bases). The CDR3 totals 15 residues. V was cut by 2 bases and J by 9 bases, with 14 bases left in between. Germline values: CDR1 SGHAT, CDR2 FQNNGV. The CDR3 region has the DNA TGTGCCAGCAGCTTAACGGAGGGGAAGGGTTCACCCCTCCACTTT. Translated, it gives CASSLTEGKGSPLHF.

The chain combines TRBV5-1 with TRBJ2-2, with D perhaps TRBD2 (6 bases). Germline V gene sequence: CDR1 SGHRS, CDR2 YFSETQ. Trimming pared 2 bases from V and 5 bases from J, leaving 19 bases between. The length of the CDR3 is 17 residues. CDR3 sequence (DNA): TGCGCCAGCAGCTTCAGAAAGCGGGTCCCTGGGACCGGGGAGCTGTTTTTT. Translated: CASSFRKRVPGTGELFF.

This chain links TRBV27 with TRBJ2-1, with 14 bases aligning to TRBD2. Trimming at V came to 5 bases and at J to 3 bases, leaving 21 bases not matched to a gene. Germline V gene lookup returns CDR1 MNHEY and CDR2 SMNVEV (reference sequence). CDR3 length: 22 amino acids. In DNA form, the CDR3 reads TGTGCCAGCAGTGTCAGGCCCCCGGGACTAGCGGGAGTTTCTATAAGCTACAATGAGCAGTTCTTC. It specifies CASSVRPPGLAGVSISYNEQFF.